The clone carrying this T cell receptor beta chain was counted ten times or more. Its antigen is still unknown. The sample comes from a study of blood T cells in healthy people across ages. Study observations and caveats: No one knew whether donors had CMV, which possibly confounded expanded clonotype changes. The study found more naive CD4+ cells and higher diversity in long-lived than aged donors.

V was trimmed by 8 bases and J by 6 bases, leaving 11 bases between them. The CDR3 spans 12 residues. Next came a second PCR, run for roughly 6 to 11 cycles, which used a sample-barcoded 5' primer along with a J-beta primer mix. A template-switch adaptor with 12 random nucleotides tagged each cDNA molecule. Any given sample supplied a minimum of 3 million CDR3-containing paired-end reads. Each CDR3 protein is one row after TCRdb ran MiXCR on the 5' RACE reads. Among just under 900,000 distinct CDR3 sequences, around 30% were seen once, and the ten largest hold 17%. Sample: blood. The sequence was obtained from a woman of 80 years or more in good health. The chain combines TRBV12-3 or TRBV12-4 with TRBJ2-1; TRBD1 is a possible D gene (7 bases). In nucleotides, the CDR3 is TGTGCCAGCCAGGGGGGATTCAATGAGCAGTTCTTC. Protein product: CASQGGFNEQFF.